Following are 18 T cell receptor beta chains from one sample sequenced in a study of cytomegalovirus exposure and HLA in healthy donors. The method was immunoSEQ multiplex PCR; TCRdb's version includes in-frame clones alone and lacks a portion of them. The sample yields more than 140,000 clones, about 89% seen once. Sequenced input: PBMCs. The receptors derive from a woman between 18 and 29 years old in good health and CMV-seropositive.

V usage is TRBV5-1 and J usage is TRBJ2-1; TRBD2 matches at 14 bases. J was trimmed by 6 bases and V by 4 bases; bases with no gene match: 9. This CDR3 has 17 residues. CDR1 and CDR2 (germline): SGHRS, YFSETQ. The CDR3 DNA sequence: TGCGCCAGCAGCCCCGGGACTAGCGGGAGATCCGGCAATGAGCAGTTCTTC. Translation gives CASSPGTSGRSGNEQFF. Based on the CDR3 plus reference TRBV5-1 and TRBJ2-1, the full variable domain is KAGVTQTPRYLIKTRGQQVTLSCSPISGHRSVSWYQQTPGQGLQFLFEYFSETQRNKGNFPGRFSGRQFSNSRSEMNVSTLELGDSALYLCASSPGTSGRSGNEQFFGPGTRLTVL.

The rearrangement uses TRBV29-1 and TRBJ2-3; 8 positions agree with TRBD2. Germline V gives CDR1 SQVTM, CDR2 ANQGSEA. The V gene end was trimmed by 8 bases and the J gene end by 0 bases; junction bases not matched to a gene: 22. This CDR3 has 19 residues. The CDR3 DNA follows: TGCAGCTGCATCCGGGACGTCAAAAGCGGGAGTCTAAGCACAGATACGCAGTATTTT. Translation: CSCIRDVKSGSLSTDTQYF.

This rearrangement joins TRBV28 to TRBJ2-5, with TRBD2 matching over 9 bases. The junction had 12 bases not matched to a gene; V was cut back by 2 bases and J by 2 bases. Germline loops: CDR1 MDHEN, CDR2 SYDVKM. The CDR3 is 18 residues long. The CDR3 nucleotides read TGTGCCAGCAGTTTACTACTTCCGGGACTAGCAAAACAAGAGACCCAGTACTTC. It yields the protein CASSLLLPGLAKQETQYF.

The chain combines TRBV28 with TRBJ2-7; 8 nucleotides line up with TRBD2. CDR1 is MDHEN and CDR2 is SYDVKM in the germline V gene. The CDR3 is 13 residues long. Trimming at V came to 5 bases and at J to 5 bases, leaving 5 bases not matched to a gene. CDR3 DNA sequence: TGTGCCAGCAGTGAAGCGGGAGTCGACGAGCAGTACTTC. Encoded protein: CASSEAGVDEQYF.

CDR3 bases: TGTGCCAGCAGCTTCCGTTCAGGGGCGAAAGACGAGCAGTACTTC. Translated, it gives CASSFRSGAKDEQYF. This chain uses TRBV7-9 with TRBJ2-7, with D perhaps matching TRBD1 (6 bases). Trimming removed 3 bases at V and 5 bases at J, with 17 bases between. The CDR3 consists of 15 residues. Germline-derived CDR1 and CDR2 are SEHNR and FQNEAQ (reference sequence).

The rearrangement uses TRBV14 and TRBJ2-1; TRBD2 matches 10 bases. Trimming cost V 5 bases and J 4 bases; bases outside gene matches: 5. The CDR3 runs to 15 residues. The germline gives CDR1 SGHDN, CDR2 FVKESK. CDR3 in DNA: TGTGCCAGCAGCAAGAGCGGGAGGGAATACAATGAGCAGTTCTTC. It codes for CASSKSGREYNEQFF.

This chain connects TRBV29-1 to TRBJ2-7; 7 bases are shared with TRBD1. CDR1 and CDR2 (germline): SQVTM, ANQGSEA. The CDR3 is 12 residues long. With 6 bases clipped from V and 4 bases from J, the junction kept 6 bases outside the gene matches. The CDR3: CSVAVQGYEQYF. CDR3 in DNA: TGCAGCGTGGCCGTACAGGGGTACGAGCAGTACTTC.

Remarks on this clone: This CDR3 is also generated by other DNA sequences in the sample. V gene TRBV4-1 combines with J gene TRBJ2-7; 10 bases align to TRBD1. The germline V gene has CDR1 MGHRA and CDR2 YSYEKL. The CDR3 consists of 15 residues. Trimming removed 0 bases from V and 4 bases from J; junction bases left unmatched: 3. The CDR3 here is CASSQDPGQGYEQYF. As DNA, the CDR3 is TGCGCCAGCAGCCAAGATCCGGGACAGGGGTACGAGCAGTACTTC.

The chain couples TRBV28 to TRBJ2-1; 8 positions match TRBD1. The CDR3 length is 16 residues. Unmatched junction bases numbered 14, after V lost 6 bases and J lost 7 bases. Per germline, CDR1 MDHEN and CDR2 SYDVKM. CDR3 coding DNA: TGTGCCAGCAGAGTCCCTGGGCAGGGGGCTAGAAATGAGCAGTTCTTC. Its protein product is CASRVPGQGARNEQFF.

The rearrangement links TRBV9 to TRBJ2-2; 7 nucleotides agree with TRBD2. Trimming took 2 bases from V and 6 from J; bases not matched to a gene: 4. Germline V gives CDR1 SGDLS, CDR2 YYNGEE. The CDR3 sequence is 14 residues long. The CDR3 nucleotides are TGTGCCAGCAGCGTGGCACTAGCGTCCGGGGAGCTGTTTTTT. Translated, it gives CASSVALASGELFF.

The chain employs TRBV7-9 and TRBJ1-2; 8 bases map to TRBD1. The CDR3 is made up of 12 amino acids. Losses at the gene ends were 4 bases for V and 7 bases for J; bases not matched to a gene: 2. The germline V gene has CDR1 SEHNR and CDR2 FQNEAQ (reference sequence). The CDR3 loop is CASSSGTGGYTF. CDR3 in DNA: TGTGCCAGCAGCTCAGGGACAGGTGGCTACACCTTC.

The CDR3 DNA reads as TGTGCCAGCGGGATAGCGGGATCAGATACGCAGTATTTT. Translated: CASGIAGSDTQYF. The gene calls are TRBV7-9 and TRBJ2-3; 8 nucleotides agree with TRBD2. This CDR3 spans 13 amino acids. The V gene's germline CDR1 is SEHNR and CDR2 FQNEAQ (reference sequence). Losses at the gene ends were 8 bases for V and 4 bases for J; bases not matched to a gene: 5.

The rearrangement joins TRBV5-1 to TRBJ1-1, with a tentative D call TRBD1 (5 bases). V lost 4 bases to trimming and J lost 0 bases, with 22 bases between them. CDR3 size: 18 residues. The germline V gene has CDR1 SGHRS and CDR2 YFSETQ. This CDR3 reads CASSHPPDQGDMNTEAFF. CDR3 bases: TGCGCCAGCAGCCACCCCCCAGACCAGGGCGACATGAACACTGAAGCTTTCTTT.

The rearrangement uses TRBV11-2 and TRBJ2-7; TRBD2 aligns across 7 bases. This CDR3 is built from 13 residues. Unmatched junction bases numbered 11, after V lost 2 bases and J lost 13 bases. Germline V gene lookup returns CDR1 SGHAT and CDR2 FQNNGV. CDR3 bases: TGTGCCAGCAGCTTACGTATATTTCGGGAGGTATACTTC. This sequence encodes CASSLRIFREVYF.

The chain uses TRBV29-1 and TRBJ2-3; TRBD1 aligns across 9 bases. CDR3 length: 17 amino acids. The germline V gene encodes CDR1 SQVTM and CDR2 ANQGSEA. With V trimmed by 4 bases and J by 6 bases, 17 bases remained unmatched. The CDR3 loop reads CSVGGTGTYSTADTQYF. The CDR3 nucleotides are TGCAGCGTTGGTGGGACAGGGACTTATTCCACCGCGGATACGCAGTATTTT.

The V and J genes are TRBV29-1 and TRBJ2-3; D uncertain. Per the germline V gene, CDR1 is SQVTM and CDR2 is ANQGSEA. The V gene lost 2 bases and the J gene lost 1 base, with 13 bases spanning the gap. The CDR3 is 15 residues long. CDR3: CSVEILPTRTDTQYF. The CDR3 DNA is TGCAGCGTTGAAATCCTACCCACCCGCACAGATACGCAGTATTTT.

The table lists this clone with a count of one. The chain combines TRBV5-4 with TRBJ2-3; D remains ambiguous. The germline V gene has CDR1 SGHNT and CDR2 YYREEE (reference sequence). CDR3 length: 13 amino acids. The V and J ends lost 3 bases and 4 bases respectively, with 9 bases between them. CDR3 in amino acids: CASSSRRADTQYF. The DNA of the CDR3 is TGTGCCAGCAGCTCCAGGCGCGCAGATACGCAGTATTTT.

The rearrangement joins TRBV28 to TRBJ2-7; 7 nucleotides align to TRBD2. V lost 3 bases, J lost 1 base, and 6 bases stayed unmatched. The germline CDR1 and CDR2 sequences are MDHEN and SYDVKM. This CDR3 comprises 15 residues. CDR3 in amino acids: CASSLGGSVSYEQYF. Written as DNA, the CDR3 is TGTGCCAGCAGTTTGGGAGGGAGTGTGTCCTACGAGCAGTACTTC.